The 21 T cell receptor beta chains listed next were all sequenced from one sample in a study of identical twins. TCRdb processed the 5' RACE reads anew with MiXCR; each CDR3 protein has one entry. The profile shows some 300,000 distinct CDR3 sequences, 9% to 15% of them singletons. The same sample was also used in a study of yellow fever vaccine responses in identical twins.

Sequencing was done on a sample of CD8+ T cells sorted from blood. The receptors shown here come from a woman aged 18-29 years in good health.

This clonotype was counted a few times. The chain is built from TRBV2 and TRBJ1-2; D unresolved. CDR3 length equals 12 residues. Trimming removed 7 bases at V and 4 bases at J, with 10 bases between. Looked up from germline, CDR1 is SNHLY and CDR2 is FYNNEI. The CDR3: CASIVGPYGYTF. The DNA of the CDR3 is TGTGCCAGCATCGTTGGGCCCTATGGCTACACCTTC.

This clonotype was counted between two and nine times. This chain links TRBV7-7 with TRBJ2-2, with 7 bases that match TRBD1. With 7 bases clipped from V and 4 bases from J, the junction kept 3 bases outside the gene matches. The germline gives CDR1 SSHAT, CDR2 FNYEAQ (reference sequence). The CDR3 covers 13 residues. CDR3 protein: CASKPGGTGELFF. The CDR3 DNA reads as TGTGCCAGCAAGCCAGGGGGCACCGGGGAGCTGTTTTTT.

This rearrangement joins TRBV6-5 to TRBJ2-1; the D gene could be TRBD1 or TRBD2 (6 bases each). V was shortened by 1 base and J by 0 bases, with 10 bases between the two germline ends. Germline loops: CDR1 MNHEY, CDR2 SVGAGI. CDR3 length: 16 amino acids. The CDR3, as DNA: TGTGCCAGCAGTTACTTGGGGGGCAGCTCCTACAATGAGCAGTTCTTC. It yields the protein CASSYLGGSSYNEQFF.

This chain links TRBV28 with TRBJ2-1, with D possibly being TRBD2 (6 bases). The CDR3 runs to 14 residues. V lost 6 bases and J 6 bases, leaving 15 bases between the germline ends. The germline V gene has CDR1 MDHEN and CDR2 SYDVKM. CDR3 sequence reads: CASSRTSLANEQFF. In nucleotides, the CDR3 is TGTGCCAGCAGCCGAACTAGCCTAGCCAATGAGCAGTTCTTC.

This clonotype has a single count. The CDR3 DNA is TGTGCCAGTAGTATAGGAATGGGGATGGGGGACAGAACCTACGAGCAGTACTTC. It yields the protein CASSIGMGMGDRTYEQYF. The chain uses TRBV19 and TRBJ2-7; 7 bases align to TRBD1. Germline CDR1 reads LNHDA; CDR2 reads SQIVND (reference sequence). After removal of 1 base from V and 2 bases from J, the junction contained 14 bases not matched to a gene. The CDR3 is made up of 18 amino acids.

The rearrangement joins TRBV5-1 to TRBJ2-7, with 7 bases fitting TRBD2. Losses at the gene ends were 2 bases for V and 6 bases for J; bases not matched to a gene: 5. This CDR3 region has 13 residues. Germline V gene data show CDR1 as SGHRS and CDR2 as YFSETQ. The CDR3 sequence is CASSFGEGREQYF. CDR3 DNA: TGCGCCAGCAGCTTTGGGGAGGGCCGCGAGCAGTACTTC.

Of note for this clonotype: At one end, the junction sequence differs from germline, possibly due to a read error. V and J are TRBV7-6 and TRBJ1-4; D gene ambiguous. CDR3 length: 12 amino acids. The germline V gene encodes CDR1 SGHVS and CDR2 FNYEAQ. The CDR3 DNA reads TGTGCCAGCAGCCTCGGCCCCCGAAAACAGTTTTTT. It is translated as CASSLGPRKQFF.

This clonotype showed up just a few times. The genes are TRBV20-1 and TRBJ1-2, with D maybe TRBD1 (6 bases). In germline, CDR1 is DFQATT, CDR2 SNEGSKA (reference sequence). Deletions cut 0 bases from V and 3 bases from J, with 8 bases between. This CDR3 contains 13 residues. Here the CDR3 reads CSARDGQHYGYTF. DNA for the CDR3: TGCAGTGCTAGAGACGGACAGCACTATGGCTACACCTTC.

In this sample, this clonotype turned up many times. This chain links TRBV5-6 with TRBJ2-2; TRBD1 is a possible D gene (5 bases). Deletions cut 3 bases from V and 5 bases from J, with 8 bases between. The CDR3 is 13 amino acids. CDR1 SGHDT and CDR2 YYEEEE come from the germline V gene. CDR3 amino acids: CASSSRQTGELFF. CDR3 nucleotides: TGTGCCAGCAGCTCTAGACAGACCGGGGAGCTGTTTTTT.

The gene calls are TRBV13 and TRBJ2-3, with D unresolved. The CDR3 totals 15 residues. Germline CDR1 is PRHDT and CDR2 is FYEKMQ (reference sequence). V was clipped by 5 bases and J by 0 bases, with 12 bases between them. Here the CDR3 reads CASSTSWGSTDTQYF. In DNA, the CDR3 is TGTGCCAGCAGCACGTCATGGGGAAGCACAGATACGCAGTATTTT. The whole variable domain, remainder taken from reference TRBV13 and TRBJ2-3, is AAGVIQSPRHLIKEKRETATLKCYPIPRHDTVYWYQQGPGQDPQFLISFYEKMQSDKGSIPDRFSAQQFSDYHSELNMSSLELGDSALYFCASSTSWGSTDTQYFGPGTRLTVL.

This clonotype was recorded many times. The chain uses TRBV4-1 and TRBJ2-1; the D gene is possibly TRBD2 (5 bases). Germline loops: CDR1 MGHRA, CDR2 YSYEKL. CDR3 length: 16 amino acids. Trimming shortened V by 1 base and J by 2 bases, and 12 bases separated the two germline ends. CDR3 nucleotides: TGCGCCAGCAGCCAAGGGGTTAGCGAAACCTACAATGAGCAGTTCTTC. It encodes CASSQGVSETYNEQFF.

This clonotype has more than one count but fewer than ten. The V call is TRBV7-7, the J call TRBJ2-5; 8 bases line up with TRBD1. Losses at the gene ends were 4 bases for V and 5 bases for J; bases not matched to a gene: 6. The CDR3 has 14 residues. The V gene's germline CDR1 is SSHAT and CDR2 FNYEAQ (reference sequence). The CDR3 DNA follows: TGTGCCAGCAGCTCCGGGGACAGGCGGGAGACCCAGTACTTC. Protein: CASSSGDRRETQYF.

This clonotype was seen a few times. V usage is TRBV20-1 and J usage is TRBJ2-7; no clear D. Germline V gene data show CDR1 as DFQATT and CDR2 as SNEGSKA (reference sequence). This CDR3 is 13 amino acids long. With 2 bases removed from V and 0 bases from J, the gap between germline ends came to 8 bases. CDR3 loop: CSARMSFSYEQYV. In DNA form, the CDR3 reads TGCAGTGCTAGAATGTCCTTCTCCTACGAGCAGTACGTC.

In its sample, this clonotype was seen a few times. The CDR3 DNA sequence: TGTGCCAGCATGCTGGGGGATACGCAGTATTTT. Its translation: CASMLGDTQYF. The V and J genes are TRBV12-3 or TRBV12-4 and TRBJ2-3; no clear D. V dropped 7 bases and J dropped 6 bases, with 8 bases sitting between them. The CDR3 sequence is 11 residues long.

Note on this clonotype: A read error may be the cause here, since a much bigger clone is one base away. J is TRBJ1-4 and V is TRBV12-3 or TRBV12-4; no reliable D call. The CDR3 covers 14 residues. The ends were cut back, 5 bases at V and 8 bases at J, with 15 bases in the middle. CDR3 sequence reads: CASSVTAGGEKLFF. The CDR3 nucleotides are TGTGCCAGCAGTGTGACTGCCGGCGGAGAAAAACTGTTTTTT.

The table lists this clonotype with many counts. This rearrangement joins TRBV4-1 to TRBJ2-2; the D gene could be TRBD1 or TRBD2 (5 bases each). The germline V gene has CDR1 MGHRA and CDR2 YSYEKL. The CDR3 sequence is 16 residues long. The germline V and J ends were trimmed by 5 bases and 5 bases, with 18 bases remaining between them. DNA for the CDR3: TGCGCCAGCAGCACGGGACCCCCGGGGTCGACCGGGGAGCTGTTTTTT. Translation gives CASSTGPPGSTGELFF.

This clonotype was counted only a few times. The genes are TRBV13 and TRBJ1-4, with a weak D call TRBD1 (5 bases). Trimming removed 1 base at V and 7 bases at J, with 10 bases between. The CDR3 extends over 14 amino acids. Germline-derived CDR1 and CDR2 are PRHDT and FYEKMQ (reference sequence). The CDR3 reads CASSLEGDSEKLFF. The CDR3 DNA reads TGTGCCAGCAGCTTAGAAGGGGATAGTGAAAAACTGTTTTTT.

This rearrangement joins TRBV2 to TRBJ2-2; D remains ambiguous. The CDR3 covers 14 residues. Germline CDR1 reads SNHLY; CDR2 reads FYNNEI. V lost 4 bases to trimming and J lost 1 base, with 7 bases between them. The DNA of the CDR3 is TGTGCCAGCAGTGGGCAAGAGAACACCGGGGAGCTGTTTTTT. It translates to CASSGQENTGELFF.

V gene TRBV2 combines with J gene TRBJ2-1; 9 nucleotides line up with TRBD2. This CDR3 region has 15 residues. Germline V CDR1 and CDR2: SNHLY, FYNNEI. Losses at the gene ends were 4 bases for V and 5 bases for J; bases not matched to a gene: 6. CDR3 bases: TGTGCCAGCAGTGCCGGGACTAGCAGCAACAATGAGCAGTTCTTC. This translates into CASSAGTSSNNEQFF.

This clonotype was counted between two and nine times. The chain joins TRBV3-1 to TRBJ2-1, with TRBD1 identical over 9 bases. The CDR3 is 14 amino acids. The junction had 6 bases not matched to a gene; V was cut back by 6 bases and J by 6 bases. The germline V gene has CDR1 LGHDT and CDR2 YNNKEL (reference sequence). CDR3 amino acids: CASRAGQGSNEQFF. The CDR3 nucleotides read TGTGCCAGCAGAGCGGGACAGGGAAGCAATGAGCAGTTCTTC.

The chain is built from TRBV5-4 and TRBJ2-1, with no clear D. This CDR3 has 13 residues. With 2 bases removed from V and 5 bases from J, the gap between germline ends came to 8 bases. Germline CDR1 and CDR2: SGHNT and YYREEE (reference sequence). The CDR3 nucleotides are TGTGCCAGCAGCTTCGGCAACGACAATGAGCAGTTCTTC. This encodes CASSFGNDNEQFF.